This T cell receptor beta chain derives from a study of technical replicates of blood from several donors. The CDR3 length is 11 residues. Unmatched junction bases numbered 4, after V lost 6 bases and J lost 6 bases. The germline CDR1 and CDR2 sequences are DFQATT and SNEGSKA (reference sequence). TCRdb's copy holds only in-frame clones and misses some; the assay was immunoSEQ multiplex PCR. The sample comprises about 93,000 clones, approximately 95% of which are singletons, and more than 0.2% rests with the top ten. Sequencing input: T cells isolated from PBMCs. The V call is TRBV20-1, the J call TRBJ1-2; 7 nucleotides align to TRBD1. This clonotype originated in a human donor in good health. The CDR3 coding sequence is TGCAGTGCGACCAGGGGGGATGGCTACACCTTC. This codes for CSATRGDGYTF.